What follows are 24 T cell receptor beta chains derived from one specimen sequenced in a study of blood T cell repertoires in COVID-19. The protocol was immunoSEQ multiplex PCR, while the TCRdb copy is restricted to in-frame clones and leaves out a portion. The sample has roughly 300,000 clones, 80% to 95% seen once. Input material: PBMCs or T cells enriched from blood (not recorded which). These TCRs come from a woman aged 25 to 39 who had recovered from COVID-19.

The V call is TRBV6-5, the J call TRBJ1-5; 7 nucleotides align to TRBD1. The germline V gene encodes CDR1 MNHEY and CDR2 SVGAGI. The CDR3 totals 14 residues. Unmatched junction bases numbered 2, after V lost 0 bases and J lost 6 bases. CDR3 nucleotide sequence: TGTGCCAGCAGTTACTCGACAGGGACTCAGCCCCAGCATTTT. Protein sequence: CASSYSTGTQPQHF.

The chain has TRBV7-8 and TRBJ1-2; 9 positions agree with TRBD1. V gave up 3 bases and J gave up 8 bases; unmatched junction bases: 7. This CDR3 region has 14 residues. Germline CDR1 and CDR2: SGHVS and FQNEAQ. The CDR3 DNA reads TGTGCCAGCAGCTTTTCGACAGGGGGGAAAGGCTACACCTTC. Amino acid sequence: CASSFSTGGKGYTF.

V and J are TRBV29-1 and TRBJ2-1, with 7 bases identical to TRBD1. J lost 4 bases, V lost 4 bases, and 7 bases had no gene match. The CDR3 runs to 14 residues. Germline CDR1 and CDR2: SQVTM and ANQGSEA. The CDR3 bases are TGCAGCGTTGGGGACAGACAGTTTTACAATGAGCAGTTCTTC. It specifies CSVGDRQFYNEQFF.

The chain joins TRBV14 to TRBJ1-1; D remains unclear. The CDR3 consists of 17 residues. Trimming removed 1 base at V and 0 bases at J, with 15 bases between. Per the germline V gene, CDR1 is SGHDN and CDR2 is FVKESK. CDR3 amino acids: CASSQARAVALNTEAFF. The CDR3 DNA sequence: TGTGCCAGCAGCCAAGCGAGGGCGGTTGCTTTGAACACTGAAGCTTTCTTT.

The V and J genes are TRBV27 and TRBJ1-2, with 11 bases that match TRBD1. In germline, CDR1 is MNHEY, CDR2 SMNVEV (reference sequence). The ends lost 6 bases at V and 7 bases at J; junction bases unmatched: 13. The CDR3 is made up of 16 amino acids. CDR3 sequence: CASSLIAPGQGGGYTF. CDR3 DNA: TGTGCCAGCAGCCTCATAGCGCCGGGACAGGGGGGTGGCTACACCTTC.

Remarks on this clone: The junction departs from the called germline gene at one end, perhaps through a read error. This chain links TRBV5-5 with TRBJ2-1; no clear D gene. The CDR3 is 13 amino acids. The germline gives CDR1 SGHKS, CDR2 YYEKEE (reference sequence). The CDR3 loop is CASSLLSHNEQFF. CDR3 DNA: TGTGCCAGCAGCTTACTCTCCCACAATGAGCAGTTCTTC.

The chain is built from TRBV29-1 and TRBJ1-5; 7 nucleotides agree with TRBD1. Trimming cost V 6 bases and J 7 bases; bases outside gene matches: 6. Germline-derived CDR1 and CDR2 are SQVTM and ANQGSEA. The CDR3 spans 12 residues. The CDR3 DNA is TGCAGCGTCCGGACAGGTTCGCAGCCCCAGCATTTT. It translates to CSVRTGSQPQHF.

In this sample, this clone turned up once. Distinct nucleotide sequences in the sample also encode this CDR3. The rearrangement joins TRBV6-4 to TRBJ2-1; 14 nucleotides align to TRBD2. V was pared by 0 bases and J by 6 bases, with 4 bases of the junction left unmatched. The CDR3 runs 17 residues. From germline, CDR1 is MRHNA and CDR2 SNTAGT. This CDR3 reads CASSDSTSGRAGNEQFF. The CDR3 DNA reads TGTGCCAGCAGTGACTCGACTAGCGGGAGGGCTGGCAATGAGCAGTTCTTC.

This chain uses TRBV7-9 with TRBJ2-1; 11 bases match TRBD2. The CDR3 runs 16 residues. The V and J ends lost 1 base and 8 bases, in that order; junction bases with no gene match: 7. CDR1 is SEHNR, CDR2 FQNEAQ, per germline (reference sequence). CDR3 nucleotides: TGTGCCAGCAGCTTAGGACTAGCGGGAAACGTTGATGAGCAGTTCTTC. Protein sequence: CASSLGLAGNVDEQFF.

The chain joins TRBV6-5 to TRBJ1-5, with D unresolved. V was clipped by 3 bases and J by 2 bases, with 8 bases between them. Looked up from germline, CDR1 is MNHEY and CDR2 is SVGAGI. This CDR3 has 14 residues. CDR3 DNA sequence: TGTGCCAGCAGTTATGGGCAGGGCAATCAGCCCCAGCATTTT. Its translation is CASSYGQGNQPQHF.

This clone came up many times. The V gene is TRBV24-1, the J gene TRBJ1-5, with TRBD1 identical over 9 bases. Germline V gives CDR1 KGHDR, CDR2 SFDVKD. J lost 6 bases, V lost 5 bases, and 4 bases had no gene match. This CDR3 is 14 amino acids long. The CDR3 DNA reads TGTGCCACCAGTGGACAGGGGGGCGTTCAGCCCCAGCATTTT. This encodes CATSGQGGVQPQHF.

The rearrangement joins TRBV7-2 to TRBJ2-1; 11 bases fit TRBD2. V trimming: 7 bases; J trimming: 3 bases; junction bases outside the gene matches: 5. The germline V gene has CDR1 SGHTA and CDR2 FQGNSA. The CDR3 covers 15 residues. CDR3: CASTSGTSGYNEQFF. CDR3 nucleotide sequence: TGTGCCAGCACCTCCGGGACTAGCGGCTACAATGAGCAGTTCTTC.

The chain has TRBV11-1 and TRBJ2-7; 11 positions match TRBD2. The germline V gene has CDR1 SGHAT and CDR2 FQDESV (reference sequence). CDR3 length equals 15 residues. Losses at the gene ends were 5 bases for V and 3 bases for J; bases not matched to a gene: 6. The DNA for the CDR3 is TGTGCCAGCAGCCCGCCCGGACTAGCGGGCTACGAGCAGTACTTC. Translated, it gives CASSPPGLAGYEQYF.

This clone was counted between two and nine times. Other DNA sequences in the same sample also yield this CDR3. This chain joins TRBV5-1 and TRBJ2-5; 7 bases agree with TRBD2. The CDR3 totals 14 residues. The germline V gene encodes CDR1 SGHRS and CDR2 YFSETQ. With 0 bases clipped from V and 2 bases from J, the junction kept 1 base outside the gene matches. CDR3 amino acids: CASSLAGGQETQYF. The CDR3 bases are TGCGCCAGCAGCTTGGCGGGAGGTCAAGAGACCCAGTACTTC.

The chain uses TRBV19 and TRBJ2-2, with 8 bases lining up with TRBD1. The CDR3 consists of 15 residues. The germline V gene has CDR1 LNHDA and CDR2 SQIVND (reference sequence). Trimming removed 5 bases from V and 1 base from J; junction bases left unmatched: 3. CDR3 coding DNA: TGTGCCAGTAGTCCGACAGGGGTGAACACCGGGGAGCTGTTTTTT. Amino acids: CASSPTGVNTGELFF.

This clone was picked up one time. This chain links TRBV7-2 with TRBJ2-3, with 8 bases aligning to TRBD2. V gave up 3 bases and J gave up 2 bases; unmatched junction bases: 7. The germline V gene encodes CDR1 SGHTA and CDR2 FQGNSA. The CDR3 totals 16 residues. In DNA, the CDR3 is TGTGCCAGCAGCTTCGGGACTAGGTATGACACAGATACGCAGTATTTT. This translates into CASSFGTRYDTDTQYF.

The CDR3 DNA is TGTGCCAGCAGCTTACCGGGTAATTACCACTATGGCTACACCTTC. Translation: CASSLPGNYHYGYTF. The chain recombines TRBV7-9 with TRBJ1-2, with no clear D. The CDR3 contains 15 residues. The V end lost 2 bases, the J end lost 3 bases, and 13 bases lay between the germline ends. The germline V gene encodes CDR1 SEHNR and CDR2 FQNEAQ (reference sequence).

This chain joins TRBV9 and TRBJ2-7; 13 bases align to TRBD2. The CDR3 extends over 16 amino acids. Germline lookup yields CDR1 SGDLS and CDR2 YYNGEE. J lost 4 bases, V lost 0 bases, and 4 bases had no gene match. The chain's CDR3 is CASSVGGLAGVYEQYF. The CDR3 coding sequence is TGTGCCAGCAGCGTAGGAGGACTAGCGGGGGTATACGAGCAGTACTTC.

This chain uses TRBV7-3 with TRBJ1-3; 9 nucleotides agree with TRBD1. V trimming: 4 bases; J trimming: 4 bases; junction bases outside the gene matches: 2. The CDR3 covers 14 residues. Germline V lookup: CDR1 SGHTA, CDR2 FQGTGA. This CDR3 reads CASSSQGAGNTIYF. For the CDR3, the DNA is TGTGCCAGCAGCTCACAGGGGGCGGGAAACACCATATATTTT.

The chain is built from TRBV28 and TRBJ1-1; 7 nucleotides match TRBD1. In germline, CDR1 is MDHEN, CDR2 SYDVKM. This CDR3 contains 14 residues. J gave up 0 bases and V 6 bases, and 4 bases lay outside the gene matches. The CDR3, as DNA: TGTGCCAGCAGGGAAGGGGGCTTGAACACTGAAGCTTTCTTT. It specifies CASREGGLNTEAFF.

The chain is built from TRBV3-1 (or the pseudogene TRBV3-2) and TRBJ2-1, with D maybe TRBD2 (5 bases). This CDR3 region has 14 residues. Germline V CDR1 and CDR2: LGHDT, YNNKEL (reference sequence). The V end lost 3 bases, the J end lost 7 bases, and 13 bases lay between the germline ends. Here the CDR3 reads CASSQLAPRNEQFF. The CDR3 DNA reads as TGTGCCAGCAGCCAGCTAGCCCCCCGGAATGAGCAGTTCTTC.

This chain joins TRBV3-1 (or the pseudogene TRBV3-2) and TRBJ2-5, with TRBD2 as a possible D gene (7 bases). The CDR3 runs 14 residues. Germline CDR1 reads LGHDT; CDR2 reads YNNKEL (reference sequence). V gave up 0 bases and J gave up 7 bases, with 12 bases separating them. The CDR3: CASSQEQGGVTQYF. CDR3 in DNA: TGTGCCAGCAGCCAAGAACAAGGGGGGGTGACCCAGTACTTC.

The genes are TRBV28 and TRBJ2-2; D remains unclear. The V and J ends lost 7 bases and 6 bases respectively, with 18 bases between them. Germline V CDR1 and CDR2: MDHEN, SYDVKM. The CDR3 consists of 15 residues. This CDR3 reads CASKVPSRISGELFF. For the CDR3, the DNA is TGTGCCAGCAAGGTTCCTAGTCGTATATCCGGGGAGCTGTTTTTT. The variable domain in full, with the rest retrieved from reference TRBV28 and TRBJ2-2, is DVKVTQSSRYLVKRTGEKVFLECVQDMDHENMFWYRQDPGLGLRLIYFSYDVKMKEKGDIPEGYSVSREKKERFSLILESASTNQTSMYLCASKVPSRISGELFFGEGSRLTVL.

V is TRBV19 and J is TRBJ1-2; 12 nucleotides match TRBD1. After removal of 7 bases from V and 7 bases from J, the junction contained 16 bases not matched to a gene. CDR1 and CDR2 (germline): LNHDA, SQIVND (reference sequence). The CDR3 extends over 17 amino acids. This CDR3 reads CASTSDEGQGARRGYTF. The CDR3 region has the DNA TGTGCCAGTACATCCGACGAGGGACAGGGGGCTCGTCGTGGCTACACCTTC.